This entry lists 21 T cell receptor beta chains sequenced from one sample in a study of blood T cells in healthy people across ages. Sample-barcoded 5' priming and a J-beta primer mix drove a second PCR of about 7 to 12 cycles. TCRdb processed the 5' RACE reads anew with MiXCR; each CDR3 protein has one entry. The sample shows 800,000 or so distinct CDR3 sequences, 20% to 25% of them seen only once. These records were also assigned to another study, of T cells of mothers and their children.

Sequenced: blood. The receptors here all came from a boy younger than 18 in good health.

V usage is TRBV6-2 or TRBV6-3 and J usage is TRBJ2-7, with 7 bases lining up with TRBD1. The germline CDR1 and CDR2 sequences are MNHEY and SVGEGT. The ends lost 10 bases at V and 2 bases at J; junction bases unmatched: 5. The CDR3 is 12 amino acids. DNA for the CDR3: TGTGCCACCTGGGACAGAGCCTACGAGCAGTACTTC. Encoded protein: CATWDRAYEQYF.

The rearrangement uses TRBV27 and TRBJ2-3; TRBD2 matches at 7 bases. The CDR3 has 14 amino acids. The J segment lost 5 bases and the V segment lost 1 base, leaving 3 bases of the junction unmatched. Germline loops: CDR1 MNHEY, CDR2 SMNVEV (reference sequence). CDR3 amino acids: CASSLFLAGDTQYF. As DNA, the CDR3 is TGTGCCAGCAGTTTATTTTTAGCGGGAGATACGCAGTATTTT.

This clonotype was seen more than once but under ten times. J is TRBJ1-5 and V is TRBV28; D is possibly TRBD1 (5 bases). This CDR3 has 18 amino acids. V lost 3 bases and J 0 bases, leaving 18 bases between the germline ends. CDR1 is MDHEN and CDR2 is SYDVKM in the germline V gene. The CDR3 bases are TGTGCCAGCAGTTTTCAGGGAAAAGGCCTATATAGCAATCAGCCCCAGCATTTT. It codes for CASSFQGKGLYSNQPQHF.

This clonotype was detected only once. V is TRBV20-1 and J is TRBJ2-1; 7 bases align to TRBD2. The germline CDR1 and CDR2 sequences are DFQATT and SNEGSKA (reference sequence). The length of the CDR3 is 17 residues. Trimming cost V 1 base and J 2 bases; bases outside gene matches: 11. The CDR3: CSARVLAESRPYNEQFF. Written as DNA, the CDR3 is TGCAGTGCTAGAGTCCTAGCGGAGAGTCGGCCCTACAATGAGCAGTTCTTC.

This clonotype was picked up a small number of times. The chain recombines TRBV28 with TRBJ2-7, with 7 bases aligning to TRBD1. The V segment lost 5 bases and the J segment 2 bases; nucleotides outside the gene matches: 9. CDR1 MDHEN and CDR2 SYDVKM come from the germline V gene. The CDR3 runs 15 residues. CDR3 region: CASSPGGRGAYEQYF. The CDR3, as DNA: TGTGCCAGCAGTCCAGGGGGAAGGGGTGCCTACGAGCAGTACTTC.

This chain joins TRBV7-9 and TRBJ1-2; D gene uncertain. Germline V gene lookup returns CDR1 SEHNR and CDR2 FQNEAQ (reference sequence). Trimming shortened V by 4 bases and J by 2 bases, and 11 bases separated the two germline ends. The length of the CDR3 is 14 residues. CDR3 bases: TGTGCCAGCAGCTCACAGAAGGGAAACTATGGCTACACCTTC. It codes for CASSSQKGNYGYTF.

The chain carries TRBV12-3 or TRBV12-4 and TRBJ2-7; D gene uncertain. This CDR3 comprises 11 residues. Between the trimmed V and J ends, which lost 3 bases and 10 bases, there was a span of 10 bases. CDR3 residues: CASSLESLQYF. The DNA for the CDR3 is TGTGCCAGCAGTTTGGAGTCGCTCCAGTACTTC.

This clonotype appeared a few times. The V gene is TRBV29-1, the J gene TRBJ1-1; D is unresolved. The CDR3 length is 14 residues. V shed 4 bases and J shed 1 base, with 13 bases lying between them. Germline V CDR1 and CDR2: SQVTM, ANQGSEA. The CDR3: CSVVRTGRNTEAFF. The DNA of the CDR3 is TGCAGCGTTGTACGGACTGGAAGGAACACTGAAGCTTTCTTT.

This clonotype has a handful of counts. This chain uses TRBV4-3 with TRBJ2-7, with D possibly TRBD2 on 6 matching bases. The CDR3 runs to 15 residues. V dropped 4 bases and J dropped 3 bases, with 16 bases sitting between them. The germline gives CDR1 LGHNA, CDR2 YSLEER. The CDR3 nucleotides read TGCGCCAGCAGCCGGAACAGGAGGGAAATCTACGAGCAGTACTTC. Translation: CASSRNRREIYEQYF.

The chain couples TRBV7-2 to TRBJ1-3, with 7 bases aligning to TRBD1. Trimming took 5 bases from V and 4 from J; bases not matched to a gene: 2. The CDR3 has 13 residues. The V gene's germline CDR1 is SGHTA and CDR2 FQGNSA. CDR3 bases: TGTGCCAGCAGCCCGGACAGGGGAAACACCATATATTTT. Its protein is CASSPDRGNTIYF.

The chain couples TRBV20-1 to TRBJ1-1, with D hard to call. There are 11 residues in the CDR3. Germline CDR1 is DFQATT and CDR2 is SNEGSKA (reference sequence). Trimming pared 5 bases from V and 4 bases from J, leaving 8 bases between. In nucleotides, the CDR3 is TGCAGTGCTTGTCGGGGCACTGAAGCTTTCTTT. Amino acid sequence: CSACRGTEAFF.

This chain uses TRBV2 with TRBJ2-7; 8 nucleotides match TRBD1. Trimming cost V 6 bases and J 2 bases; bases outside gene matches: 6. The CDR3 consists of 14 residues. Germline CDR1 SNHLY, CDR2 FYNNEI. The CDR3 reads CASRVDRGPYEQYF. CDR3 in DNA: TGTGCCAGCAGAGTAGACAGGGGTCCCTACGAGCAGTACTTC.

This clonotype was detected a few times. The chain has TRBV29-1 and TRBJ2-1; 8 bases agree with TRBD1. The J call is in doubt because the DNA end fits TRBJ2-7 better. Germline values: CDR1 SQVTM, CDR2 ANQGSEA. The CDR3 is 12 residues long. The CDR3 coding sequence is TGCAGCGCTAACAGGGGGGTATACGAGCAGTACTTC. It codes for CSANRGVYEQYF.

The CDR3 DNA sequence: TGTGCCAGCAGCCGCACTAGCGGACCAGGCTCCTACGAGCAGTACTTC. This codes for CASSRTSGPGSYEQYF. The J gene is TRBJ2-7, the V gene TRBV12-3 or TRBV12-4, with 8 positions matching TRBD2. V shed 6 bases and J 0 bases; nucleotides not matched to a gene: 10. The CDR3 has 16 amino acids.

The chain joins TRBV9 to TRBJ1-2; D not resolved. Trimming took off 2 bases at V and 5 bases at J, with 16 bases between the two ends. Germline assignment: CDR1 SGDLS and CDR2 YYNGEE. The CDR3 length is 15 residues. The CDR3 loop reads CASSVSDLGGYGYTF. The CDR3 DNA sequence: TGTGCCAGCAGCGTTTCTGATTTGGGAGGATATGGCTACACCTTC.

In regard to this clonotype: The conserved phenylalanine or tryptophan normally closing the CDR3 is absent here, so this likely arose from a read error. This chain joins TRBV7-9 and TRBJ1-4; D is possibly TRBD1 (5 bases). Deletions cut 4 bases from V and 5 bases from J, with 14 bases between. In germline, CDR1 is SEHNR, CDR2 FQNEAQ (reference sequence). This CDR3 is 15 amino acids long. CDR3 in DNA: TGTGCCAGCAGCTCGGACCGGGGGTCAAATGAAAAACTGTTTCTT. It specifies CASSSDRGSNEKLFL.

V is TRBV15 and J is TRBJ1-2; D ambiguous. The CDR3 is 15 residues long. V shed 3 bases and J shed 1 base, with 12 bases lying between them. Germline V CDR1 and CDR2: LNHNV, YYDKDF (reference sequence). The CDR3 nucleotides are TGTGCCACCAGCAGGCCAGAACAGAATAACTATGGCTACACCTTC. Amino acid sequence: CATSRPEQNNYGYTF.

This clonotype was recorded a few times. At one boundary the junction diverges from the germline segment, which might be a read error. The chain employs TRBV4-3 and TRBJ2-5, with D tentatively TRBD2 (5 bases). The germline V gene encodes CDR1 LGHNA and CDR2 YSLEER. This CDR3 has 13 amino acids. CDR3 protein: CASSQDGGETQYF. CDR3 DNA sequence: TGTGCCAGCAGCCAAGATGGAGGAGAGACCCAGTACTTC.

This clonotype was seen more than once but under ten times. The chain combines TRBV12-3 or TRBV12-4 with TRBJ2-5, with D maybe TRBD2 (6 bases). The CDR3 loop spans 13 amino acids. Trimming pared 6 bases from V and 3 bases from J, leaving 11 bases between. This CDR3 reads CASSQSGEETQYF. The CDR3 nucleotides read TGTGCCAGCAGCCAATCGGGGGAAGAGACCCAGTACTTC.

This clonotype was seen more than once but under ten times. Here the CDR3 DNA reads TGTGCCAGCAGCGCACAGACGGGTTCACCCCTCCACTTT. Translated, it gives CASSAQTGSPLHF. The rearrangement joins TRBV9 to TRBJ1-6, with D unresolved. CDR1 and CDR2 (germline): SGDLS, YYNGEE. V was trimmed by 3 bases and J by 9 bases, leaving 10 bases between them. The CDR3 runs 13 residues.

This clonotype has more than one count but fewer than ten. DNA for the CDR3: TGCAGTGCCAGACTAGTGGATGAGCAGTTCTTC. Its translation: CSARLVDEQFF. The chain combines TRBV20-1 with TRBJ2-5, with D possibly TRBD2 on 6 matching bases. Gene TRBJ2-1 matches the end of the DNA better, so the J call may be wrong. Germline lookup yields CDR1 DFQATT and CDR2 SNEGSKA (reference sequence). The length of the CDR3 is 11 residues.